This is a list of T cell receptor beta chains from one sample in a study of OX40 agonist ivuxolimab in advanced cancers. Clones were sequenced by immunoSEQ multiplex PCR, and TCRdb holds only the in-frame ones, with some missing. In the table there are tens of thousands of clones, 65% to 90% of which are singletons. The specimen comprised CD4+ or CD8+ T cells sorted from blood, sampled in a trial of the OX40 agonist ivuxolimab. The source is an adult with an advanced solid tumor such as melanoma, head and neck, liver or kidney cancer. Each CDR3 is given with its conserved first and last residue. Fields, in order: D gene, J gene, V gene, CDR3 length, clone size, CDR3 DNA, CDR3 protein. D genes are given only for firm matches. The size entry is marked missing in some rows and otherwise reads once, few, many or a size class.

D gene: .
J gene: TRBJ2-3
V gene: TRBV29-1
CDR3 length: 13
clone size: .
CDR3 DNA: TGCAGCGTGAATCGGGACACCACAGATACGCAGTATTTT
CDR3 protein: CSVNRDTTDTQYF

D gene: .
J gene: TRBJ2-3
V gene: TRBV7-2
CDR3 length: 13
clone size: .
CDR3 DNA: TGTGCCAGCAGCTTAGCGTATACAGATACGCAGTATTTT
CDR3 protein: CASSLAYTDTQYF

D gene: .
J gene: TRBJ1-1
V gene: TRBV7-3
CDR3 length: 17
clone size: .
CDR3 DNA: TGTGCCAGCAGCCCCGGGACCTCACGACGTTTTACTCGTTCGGCTTTCTTT
CDR3 protein: CASSPGTSRRFTRSAFF

D gene: .
J gene: TRBJ2-6
V gene: TRBV7-2
CDR3 length: 16
clone size: .
CDR3 DNA: TGTGCCAGCAGCTTAGCGAGTGGCTCTGGGGCCAACGTCCTGACTTTC
CDR3 protein: CASSLASGSGANVLTF

D gene: .
J gene: TRBJ1-5
V gene: TRBV6-6
CDR3 length: 11
clone size: .
CDR3 DNA: TGTGCCAGCAGTCCATTTGGGCCCCAGCATTTT
CDR3 protein: CASSPFGPQHF

D gene: .
J gene: TRBJ1-5
V gene: TRBV28
CDR3 length: 12
clone size: .
CDR3 DNA: TGTGCCAGCAGTTTTGTGGGTCAGCCCCAGCATTTT
CDR3 protein: CASSFVGQPQHF

D gene: TRBD2
J gene: TRBJ2-5
V gene: TRBV11-1
CDR3 length: 17
clone size: many
CDR3 DNA: TGTGCCAGCAGCTTCTGGCGGGGGGGAACAATTGGAGAGACCCAGTACTTC
CDR3 protein: CASSFWRGGTIGETQYF

D gene: .
J gene: TRBJ1-3
V gene: TRBV6-5
CDR3 length: 15
clone size: few
CDR3 DNA: TGTGCCAGCAGTTACAGGGCCCGTTTTGGAAACACCATATATTTT
CDR3 protein: CASSYRARFGNTIYF

D gene: .
J gene: TRBJ2-5
V gene: TRBV5-1
CDR3 length: 14
clone size: .
CDR3 DNA: TGCGCCAGCAGCTTGGAAGGGGTGAGGGAGACCCAGTACTTC
CDR3 protein: CASSLEGVRETQYF

D gene: .
J gene: TRBJ1-2
V gene: TRBV19
CDR3 length: 13
clone size: .
CDR3 DNA: TGTGCCAGTAGTACAGACAGCCGGTTCGGCTACACCTTC
CDR3 protein: CASSTDSRFGYTF

D gene: TRBD1
J gene: TRBJ2-1
V gene: TRBV28
CDR3 length: 15
clone size: .
CDR3 DNA: TGTGCCAGCACTCTGGGACAGGGGGCTTACAATGAGCAGTTCTTC
CDR3 protein: CASTLGQGAYNEQFF

D gene: TRBD2
J gene: TRBJ2-1
V gene: TRBV5-4
CDR3 length: 14
clone size: few
CDR3 DNA: TGTGCCAGCAGCCTTCCCGGGACTACCGGCGGCAAGTTCTTC
CDR3 protein: CASSLPGTTGGKFF

D gene: .
J gene: TRBJ1-1
V gene: TRBV25-1
CDR3 length: 15
clone size: .
CDR3 DNA: TGTGCCAACATAAACCCCCGGGAGATGAACACTGAAGCTTTCTTT
CDR3 protein: CANINPREMNTEAFF

D gene: .
J gene: TRBJ2-2
V gene: TRBV7-2
CDR3 length: 18
clone size: once
CDR3 DNA: TGTGCCAGCAGCTTAGCCTCGAACTGGGCAGCGAACACCGGGGAGCTGTTTTTT
CDR3 protein: CASSLASNWAANTGELFF

D gene: .
J gene: TRBJ1-3
V gene: TRBV4-2
CDR3 length: 15
clone size: .
CDR3 DNA: TGTGCCAGCAGCCAAGACGGAGGATCTGGAAACACCATATATTTT
CDR3 protein: CASSQDGGSGNTIYF

D gene: .
J gene: TRBJ1-6
V gene: TRBV7-9
CDR3 length: 15
clone size: .
CDR3 DNA: TGTGCCAGCAGCTCTGGACACCACTATAATTCACCCCTCCACTTT
CDR3 protein: CASSSGHHYNSPLHF

D gene: TRBD2
J gene: TRBJ2-1
V gene: TRBV19
CDR3 length: 15
clone size: .
CDR3 DNA: TGTGCCAGTACGTCGACTAGCGGGGGGGATAATGAGCAGTTCTTC
CDR3 protein: CASTSTSGGDNEQFF

D gene: TRBD2
J gene: TRBJ2-1
V gene: TRBV2
CDR3 length: 16
clone size: .
CDR3 DNA: TGTGCCAGCAGCCGTGGGGTAAGCGGGGGATACAATGAGCAGTTCTTC
CDR3 protein: CASSRGVSGGYNEQFF

D gene: .
J gene: TRBJ1-2
V gene: TRBV9
CDR3 length: 14
clone size: .
CDR3 DNA: TGTGCCAGCAGCGTACTCGGGGGTAACTATGGCTACACCTTC
CDR3 protein: CASSVLGGNYGYTF

D gene: TRBD1
J gene: TRBJ2-1
V gene: TRBV5-4
CDR3 length: 14
clone size: .
CDR3 DNA: TGTGCCAGCAGCTTGCCGAGGGGGCCTGATGAGCAGTTCTTC
CDR3 protein: CASSLPRGPDEQFF

D gene: TRBD1
J gene: TRBJ1-5
V gene: TRBV7-3
CDR3 length: 17
clone size: .
CDR3 DNA: TGTGCCAGCAGCTTAATGACAGGGGCGAGGAGCAATCAGCCCCAGCATTTT
CDR3 protein: CASSLMTGARSNQPQHF

D gene: .
J gene: TRBJ1-1
V gene: TRBV27
CDR3 length: 13
clone size: .
CDR3 DNA: TGTGCCAGCAGTTATAGGGGTGGCACTGAAGCTTTCTTT
CDR3 protein: CASSYRGGTEAFF

D gene: TRBD2
J gene: TRBJ2-7
V gene: TRBV4-1
CDR3 length: 18
clone size: .
CDR3 DNA: TGCGCCAGCAGCCAAGGTGCCGGGGGGAGCGGGGTAACCTACGAGCAGTACTTC
CDR3 protein: CASSQGAGGSGVTYEQYF

D gene: TRBD1
J gene: TRBJ1-2
V gene: TRBV6-5
CDR3 length: 15
clone size: .
CDR3 DNA: TGTGCCAGCAGTTACCGGGACAGGGGGAGGAATGGCTACACCTTC
CDR3 protein: CASSYRDRGRNGYTF

D gene: TRBD2
J gene: TRBJ2-5
V gene: TRBV6-1
CDR3 length: 14
clone size: once
CDR3 DNA: TGTGCCAGCAGTCCAACTAGCGGGCTCGAGACCCAGTACTTC
CDR3 protein: CASSPTSGLETQYF

D gene: TRBD1
J gene: TRBJ2-7
V gene: TRBV28
CDR3 length: 16
clone size: .
CDR3 DNA: TGTGCCAGCAGCACGACCGGGACAGGGCTTCGCTACGAGCAGTACTTC
CDR3 protein: CASSTTGTGLRYEQYF

D gene: .
J gene: TRBJ1-1
V gene: TRBV9
CDR3 length: 13
clone size: .
CDR3 DNA: TGTGCCAGCAGCGTAGACAGAGACACTGAAGCTTTCTTT
CDR3 protein: CASSVDRDTEAFF